The T cell receptor beta chain described here comes from a study of T cell repertoires in cytomegalovirus infection. J gave up 6 bases and V 0 bases, and 2 bases lay outside the gene matches. Germline lookup yields CDR1 SGHVS and CDR2 FNYEAQ. The CDR3 sequence is 13 residues long. TCRdb used MiXCR to reprocess the reads, holding one entry per CDR3 protein. Among about 24,000 distinct CDR3 sequences listed, approximately 22% were seen once. Of note for this clonotype: Its antigen is not identified.

The sample here was CD8+ T cells from cultured PBMCs, taken from culture after CMV antigen stimulation. This clonotype was sampled from a human donor in good health (CMV status not recorded). Some clones in this sample may be carry-over from other donors' samples. The gene calls are TRBV7-6 and TRBJ2-7; TRBD1 matches at 7 bases. DNA for the CDR3: TGTGCCAGCAGCTTAGCCTACAGGGGCGAGCAGTACTTC. Translating it yields CASSLAYRGEQYF.